One TCR beta chain is described in this entry. The antigen is not known. The time point here: week 5, during vaccination. It was 300 ug of mutant IDH1 20-mer peptide that made up each vaccine dose, given with topical imiquimod. Assay: immunoSEQ multiplex PCR; the TCRdb copy retains only in-frame clones and omits some. The repertoire includes tens of thousands of clones, about 80% of them detected once, and nearly 25% sits in the top ten. The entry originates in a study of a mutant IDH1 vaccine in newly diagnosed glioma. Study-wide background: The vaccination schedule gave patients eight doses in weeks 1, 3, 5, 7, 11, 15, 19 and 23. The therapy given earlier, which was standard therapy, consisted of radiotherapy, temozolomide, or both, and most of the patients received both.

Study-level findings and limits: Overall, 93.3% of patients had vaccine-induced immune responses.

CDR1 and CDR2 (germline): SNHLY, FYNNEI. Between the trimmed V and J ends, which lost 7 bases and 16 bases, there was a span of 17 bases. The CDR3 consists of 11 residues. The chain recombines TRBV2 with TRBJ1-3, with unresolved D. The TCR comes from a man aged 25 to 40 with glioma. The sequenced sample was PBMCs, obtained from a glioma patient whose treatment included an IDH1 peptide vaccine. In DNA form, the CDR3 reads TGTGCCAGCACCCAAGCGGCGTTGACGTATTTT. As protein: CASTQAALTYF.